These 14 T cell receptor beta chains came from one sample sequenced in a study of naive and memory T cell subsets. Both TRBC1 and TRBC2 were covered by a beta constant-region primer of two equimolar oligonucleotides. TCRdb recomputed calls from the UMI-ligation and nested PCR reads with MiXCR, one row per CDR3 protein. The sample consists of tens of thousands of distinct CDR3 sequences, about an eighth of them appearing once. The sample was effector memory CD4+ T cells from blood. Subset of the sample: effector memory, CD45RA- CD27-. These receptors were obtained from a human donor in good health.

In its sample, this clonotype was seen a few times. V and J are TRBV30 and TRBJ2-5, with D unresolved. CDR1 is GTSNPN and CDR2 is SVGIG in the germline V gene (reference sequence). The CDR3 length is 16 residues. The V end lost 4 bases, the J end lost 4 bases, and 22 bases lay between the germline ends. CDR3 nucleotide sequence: TGTGCCTGGAAGACCCCTTCTAACTTCCGGGCAGAGACCCAGTACTTC. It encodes CAWKTPSNFRAETQYF.

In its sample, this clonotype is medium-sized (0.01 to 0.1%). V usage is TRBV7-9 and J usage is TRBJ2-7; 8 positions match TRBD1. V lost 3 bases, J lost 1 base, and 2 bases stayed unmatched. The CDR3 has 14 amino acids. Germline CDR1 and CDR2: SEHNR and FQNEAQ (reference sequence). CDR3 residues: CASSFGTGSYEQYF. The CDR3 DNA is TGTGCCAGCAGCTTTGGGACAGGTTCCTACGAGCAGTACTTC. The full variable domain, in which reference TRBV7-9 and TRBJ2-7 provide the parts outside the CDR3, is DTGVSQNPRHKITKRGQNVTFRCDPISEHNRLYWYRQTLGQGPEFLTYFQNEAQLEKSRLLSDRFSAERPKGSFSTLEIQRTEQGDSAMYLCASSFGTGSYEQYFGPGTRLTVT.

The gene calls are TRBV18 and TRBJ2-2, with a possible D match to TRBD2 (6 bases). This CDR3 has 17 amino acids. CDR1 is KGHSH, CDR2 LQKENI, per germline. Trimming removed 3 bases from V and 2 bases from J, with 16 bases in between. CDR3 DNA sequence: TGTGCCAGCTCACCCCAGGGAGGTTCCTTCAACACCGGGGAGCTGTTTTTT. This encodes CASSPQGGSFNTGELFF. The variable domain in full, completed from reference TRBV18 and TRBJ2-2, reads NAGVMQNPRHLVRRRGQEARLRCSPMKGHSHVYWYRQLPEEGLKFMVYLQKENIIDESGMPKERFSAEFPKEGPSILRIQQVVRGDSAAYFCASSPQGGSFNTGELFFGEGSRLTVL.

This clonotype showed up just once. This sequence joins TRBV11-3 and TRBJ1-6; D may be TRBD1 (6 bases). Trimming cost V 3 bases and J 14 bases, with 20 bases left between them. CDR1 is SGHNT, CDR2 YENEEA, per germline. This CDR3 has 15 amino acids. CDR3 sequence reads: CASSLDKDRPMALHF. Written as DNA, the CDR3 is TGTGCCAGCAGCTTGGATAAGGACAGACCCATGGCCCTCCACTTT.

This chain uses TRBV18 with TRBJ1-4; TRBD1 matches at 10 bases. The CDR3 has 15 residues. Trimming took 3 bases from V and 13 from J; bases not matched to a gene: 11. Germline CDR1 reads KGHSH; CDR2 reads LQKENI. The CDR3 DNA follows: TGTGCCAGCTCACCGGCGGGGACAGGGGACACCTTACTGTTTTTT. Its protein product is CASSPAGTGDTLLFF.

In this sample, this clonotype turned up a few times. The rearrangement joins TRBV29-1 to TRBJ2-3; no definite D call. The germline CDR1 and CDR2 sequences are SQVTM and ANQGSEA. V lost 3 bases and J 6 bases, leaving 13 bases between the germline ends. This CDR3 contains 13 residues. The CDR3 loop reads CSVDPTPSDTQYF. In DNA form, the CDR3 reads TGCAGCGTTGATCCGACCCCGTCGGATACGCAGTATTTT.

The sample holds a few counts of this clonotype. CDR3 in amino acids: CASSLRWTSGVIDEQFF. The CDR3 DNA follows: TGTGCCAGCAGCTTAAGGTGGACTAGCGGGGTTATAGATGAGCAGTTCTTC. This chain joins TRBV11-2 and TRBJ2-1, with TRBD2 identical over 12 bases. The CDR3 is 17 residues long. In germline, CDR1 is SGHAT, CDR2 FQNNGV. Losses at the gene ends were 2 bases for V and 8 bases for J; bases not matched to a gene: 10.

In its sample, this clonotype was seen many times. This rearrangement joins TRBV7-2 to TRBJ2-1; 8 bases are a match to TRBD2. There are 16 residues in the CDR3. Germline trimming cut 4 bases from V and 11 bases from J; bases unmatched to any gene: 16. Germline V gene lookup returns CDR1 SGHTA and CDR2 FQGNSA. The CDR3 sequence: CASSSNPGLAGGQQFF. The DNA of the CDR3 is TGTGCCAGCAGCTCGAACCCCGGGCTAGCGGGTGGGCAGCAGTTCTTC. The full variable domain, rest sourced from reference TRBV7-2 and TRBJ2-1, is GAGVSQSPSNKVTEKGKDVELRCDPISGHTALYWYRQSLGQGLEFLIYFQGNSAPDKSGLPSDRFSAERTGGSVSTLTIQRTQQEDSAVYLCASSSNPGLAGGQQFFGPGTRLTVL.

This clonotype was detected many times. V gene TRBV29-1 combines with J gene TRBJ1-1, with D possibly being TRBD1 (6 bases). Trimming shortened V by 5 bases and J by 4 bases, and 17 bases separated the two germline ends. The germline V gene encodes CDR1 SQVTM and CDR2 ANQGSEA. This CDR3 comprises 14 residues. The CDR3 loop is CSVLGGAGSTEAFF. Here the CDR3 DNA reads TGCAGCGTTCTTGGGGGCGCTGGGTCCACTGAAGCTTTCTTT.

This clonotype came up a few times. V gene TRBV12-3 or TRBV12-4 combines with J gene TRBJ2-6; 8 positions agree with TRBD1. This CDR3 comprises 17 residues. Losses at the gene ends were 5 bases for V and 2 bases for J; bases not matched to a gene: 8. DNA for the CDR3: TGTGCCAGCAGTGGAGGACAGGGATGCGCTGGGGCCAACGTCCTGACTTTC. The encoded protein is CASSGGQGCAGANVLTF.

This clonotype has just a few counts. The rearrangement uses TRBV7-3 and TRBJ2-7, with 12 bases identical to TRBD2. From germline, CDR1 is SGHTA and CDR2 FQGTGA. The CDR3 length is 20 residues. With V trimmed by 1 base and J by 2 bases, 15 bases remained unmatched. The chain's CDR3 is CASSLITRGVGLAGPYEQYF. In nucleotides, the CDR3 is TGTGCCAGCAGCTTAATCACTCGGGGGGTTGGACTAGCGGGGCCCTACGAGCAGTACTTC.

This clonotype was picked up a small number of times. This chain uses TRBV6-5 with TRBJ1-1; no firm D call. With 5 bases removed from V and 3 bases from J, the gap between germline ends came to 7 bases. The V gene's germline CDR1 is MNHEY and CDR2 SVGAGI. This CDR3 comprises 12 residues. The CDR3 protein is CASSAWDTEAFF. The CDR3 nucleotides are TGTGCCAGCAGTGCCTGGGACACTGAAGCTTTCTTT.

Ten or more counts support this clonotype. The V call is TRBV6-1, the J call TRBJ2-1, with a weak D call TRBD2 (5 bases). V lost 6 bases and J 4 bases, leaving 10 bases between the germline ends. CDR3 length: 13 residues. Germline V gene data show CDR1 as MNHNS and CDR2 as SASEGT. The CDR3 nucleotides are TGTGCCAGCAGCCGGGGAAATTACAATGAGCAGTTCTTC. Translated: CASSRGNYNEQFF.

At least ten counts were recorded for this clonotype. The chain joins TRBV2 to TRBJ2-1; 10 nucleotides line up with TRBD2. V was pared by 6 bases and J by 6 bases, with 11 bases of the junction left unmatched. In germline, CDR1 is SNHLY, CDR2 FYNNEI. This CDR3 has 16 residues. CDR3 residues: CASRRGAASGSNEQFF. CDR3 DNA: TGTGCCAGCAGGAGGGGGGCGGCTAGCGGGAGCAATGAGCAGTTCTTC.